Following are 24 T cell receptor beta chains from one sample sequenced in a study of cytomegalovirus exposure and HLA in healthy donors (dated by TCRdb to 2016 to 2017). Library creation used the immunoSEQ multiplex PCR assay. A mixture of 60 forward primers for TCR Vbeta segments and 13 reverse primers for TCR Jbeta segments was used in the multiplex PCR. Here the immuneACCESS table is served through TCRdb, limited to in-frame sequences with V and J called. Missing clones are a known gap in these copies; in checked studies unresolved V genes cover under half, and the rest lacks a known reason. This sample is represented by 150,000 to 200,000 clones; more than 70% of them were singletons. Approximately 6.7% of the sample rests with the top ten. Sequenced material: PBMCs. The receptors stem from a male donor in good health and CMV-seropositive.

V and J are TRBV18 and TRBJ2-7, with D perhaps matching TRBD2 (6 bases). V shed 3 bases and J shed 6 bases, with 12 bases lying between them. The CDR3 is made up of 13 amino acids. The germline V gene encodes CDR1 KGHSH and CDR2 LQKENI. CDR3 DNA: TGTGCCAGCTCACCCGGGGTGGGAGGCGAGCAGTACTTC. Amino acid sequence: CASSPGVGGEQYF.

V is TRBV6-5 and J is TRBJ1-5; D is perhaps TRBD1 (6 bases). The V gene lost 6 bases and the J gene lost 3 bases, with 15 bases spanning the gap. The CDR3 loop spans 15 amino acids. The germline V gene encodes CDR1 MNHEY and CDR2 SVGAGI. CDR3 DNA sequence: TGTGCCAGCAGCTCCAGAGGGGACATCAATCAGCCCCAGCATTTT. Its protein product is CASSSRGDINQPQHF.

This clone appeared a single time. The rearrangement links TRBV28 to TRBJ2-2, with 10 bases matching TRBD1. CDR1 is MDHEN and CDR2 is SYDVKM in the germline V gene. V was clipped by 4 bases and J by 3 bases; unmatched bases: 2. This CDR3 comprises 15 residues. The CDR3 reads CASSSGQGDTGELFF. The CDR3 DNA sequence: TGTGCCAGCAGTTCCGGACAGGGGGACACCGGGGAGCTGTTTTTT.

This chain links TRBV6-6 with TRBJ1-2; 9 nucleotides line up with TRBD1. The V and J ends lost 4 bases and 5 bases, in that order; junction bases with no gene match: 5. Looked up from germline, CDR1 is MNHNY and CDR2 is SVGAGI (reference sequence). There are 14 residues in the CDR3. CDR3 in amino acids: CASSLGQGYYGYTF. DNA of the CDR3: TGTGCCAGCAGTTTGGGACAGGGATATTATGGCTACACCTTC.

The chain joins TRBV7-2 to TRBJ2-3; D is possibly TRBD2 (5 bases). V was trimmed by 7 bases and J by 3 bases, leaving 14 bases between them. This CDR3 is 14 amino acids long. Per germline, CDR1 SGHTA and CDR2 FQGNSA. The CDR3 DNA sequence: TGTGCCAGCAACCCTTGGCCGGGGACAGATACGCAGTATTTT. Translated: CASNPWPGTDTQYF.

This sequence joins TRBV5-8 and TRBJ1-1; D gene unclear. V was trimmed by 4 bases and J by 0 bases, leaving 10 bases between them. The CDR3 consists of 14 residues. Germline V gives CDR1 SGHTS, CDR2 YDEGEE. DNA of the CDR3: TGTGCCAGCAGCCGACTCCCACTGAACACTGAAGCTTTCTTT. This codes for CASSRLPLNTEAFF.

This rearrangement joins TRBV29-1 to TRBJ2-1; TRBD2 aligns across 11 bases. CDR3 length equals 17 residues. V was clipped by 6 bases and J by 0 bases; unmatched bases: 10. Germline CDR1 is SQVTM and CDR2 is ANQGSEA. The CDR3 DNA reads TGCAGCGTGGCGGGACTAGCGGAAGGTATCTCCTACAATGAGCAGTTCTTC. Protein: CSVAGLAEGISYNEQFF.

This chain links TRBV2 with TRBJ2-5; tentative D call: TRBD2 (5 bases). The assigned J gene may be wrong: the sequence end matches TRBJ2-7 better. This CDR3 is built from 11 residues. Germline V gives CDR1 SNHLY, CDR2 FYNNEI. The CDR3 here is CASGSLYEQYF. In DNA form, the CDR3 reads TGTGCCAGCGGGAGTCTGTACGAGCAGTACTTC.

The chain recombines TRBV7-9 with TRBJ2-7; 8 nucleotides line up with TRBD2. From germline, CDR1 is SEHNR and CDR2 FQNEAQ (reference sequence). The CDR3 covers 17 residues. Trimming at V came to 2 bases and at J to 0 bases, leaving 9 bases not matched to a gene. CDR3 protein: CASSLSPLAALSYEQYF. In nucleotides, the CDR3 is TGTGCCAGCAGCTTATCCCCACTAGCGGCACTCTCCTACGAGCAGTACTTC.

The chain employs TRBV6-5 and TRBJ2-5; 8 nucleotides align to TRBD2. With 0 bases clipped from V and 4 bases from J, the junction kept 4 bases outside the gene matches. CDR1 and CDR2 (germline): MNHEY, SVGAGI. The CDR3 has 15 amino acids. The CDR3 bases are TGTGCCAGCAGTTACTCGACGGGAGGGTCAGAGACCCAGTACTTC. Amino acids: CASSYSTGGSETQYF.

This clone turned up a few times. V gene TRBV5-1 combines with J gene TRBJ2-1; TRBD2 might be the D (5 bases). Germline CDR1 is SGHRS and CDR2 is YFSETQ. Trimming left V 4 bases short and J 10 bases short, with 12 bases between. The CDR3 has 12 residues. For the CDR3, the DNA is TGCGCCAGCAGCCGGCCACTAGAGGAGCAGTTCTTC. Protein: CASSRPLEEQFF.

The chain has TRBV6-5 and TRBJ2-7; the match to TRBD1 covers 8 bases. Germline V gives CDR1 MNHEY, CDR2 SVGAGI. After removal of 4 bases from V and 1 base from J, the junction contained 3 bases not matched to a gene. The CDR3 loop spans 14 amino acids. CDR3 nucleotide sequence: TGTGCCAGCAGTTCCACAGGGGGGTCCTACGAGCAGTACTTC. It is translated as CASSSTGGSYEQYF.

This sequence joins TRBV27 and TRBJ2-3, with 12 bases matching TRBD2. CDR1 MNHEY and CDR2 SMNVEV come from the germline V gene (reference sequence). The CDR3 has 16 amino acids. Trimming took 2 bases from V and 1 from J; bases not matched to a gene: 1. The CDR3 DNA is TGTGCCAGCAGTTTACCTAGCGGGAGGGGCACAGATACGCAGTATTTT. Translation gives CASSLPSGRGTDTQYF.

In this sample, this clone turned up once. V usage is TRBV7-8 and J usage is TRBJ2-7; TRBD2 might be the D (5 bases). From germline, CDR1 is SGHVS and CDR2 FQNEAQ. Trimming took 1 base from V and 4 from J, leaving 5 bases between them. This CDR3 region has 12 residues. CDR3 protein: CASSLGEYEQYF. The DNA for the CDR3 is TGTGCCAGCAGCTTAGGGGAGTACGAGCAGTACTTC.

The V and J genes are TRBV9 and TRBJ2-2; the match to TRBD1 covers 9 bases. CDR3 length: 16 amino acids. The V gene end was trimmed by 4 bases and the J gene end by 4 bases; junction bases not matched to a gene: 8. CDR1 SGDLS and CDR2 YYNGEE come from the germline V gene. This CDR3 reads CASSTGQGPRTGELFF. In DNA, the CDR3 is TGTGCCAGCAGCACCGGACAGGGGCCCCGCACCGGGGAGCTGTTTTTT.

The count of this clone is one. The genes are TRBV4-1 and TRBJ2-1; D is uncertain. The CDR3 loop spans 14 amino acids. The germline gives CDR1 MGHRA, CDR2 YSYEKL. The V gene lost 5 bases and the J gene lost 4 bases, with 12 bases spanning the gap. The CDR3 DNA follows: TGCGCCAGCAGCAGCCGGTCGGTGTACAATGAGCAGTTCTTC. This sequence encodes CASSSRSVYNEQFF.

The chain joins TRBV11-3 to TRBJ2-3, with D possibly TRBD2 on 6 matching bases. The germline CDR1 and CDR2 sequences are SGHNT and YENEEA. V lost 1 base and J 1 base, leaving 6 bases between the germline ends. This CDR3 has 14 amino acids. The CDR3 DNA is TGTGCCAGCAGCTTAGCGGGGGGCACAGATACGCAGTATTTT. This codes for CASSLAGGTDTQYF.

The V and J genes are TRBV4-2 and TRBJ1-5, with 7 bases that match TRBD1. CDR1 is LGHNA, CDR2 YNFKEQ, per germline. The V gene end was trimmed by 4 bases and the J gene end by 4 bases; junction bases not matched to a gene: 4. The CDR3 runs 14 residues. The CDR3 region is CASSPTGTNQPQHF. Here the CDR3 DNA reads TGTGCCAGCAGCCCGACAGGGACGAATCAGCCCCAGCATTTT.

The genes are TRBV5-4 and TRBJ2-3; D call uncertain. Between the trimmed V and J ends, which lost 4 bases and 2 bases, there was a span of 8 bases. Germline CDR1 SGHNT, CDR2 YYREEE (reference sequence). CDR3 length equals 13 residues. CDR3 DNA: TGTGCCAGCAGCCGCGAACCCACAGATACGCAGTATTTT. Encoded protein: CASSREPTDTQYF.

J is TRBJ2-7 and V is TRBV5-6; 9 positions agree with TRBD1. The CDR3 is made up of 16 amino acids. In germline, CDR1 is SGHDT, CDR2 YYEEEE. Unmatched junction bases numbered 7, after V lost 0 bases and J lost 3 bases. CDR3 bases: TGTGCCAGCAGCTTGGAGGGACAGGGAGGCATCTACGAGCAGTACTTC. It encodes CASSLEGQGGIYEQYF. The full variable domain, in which reference TRBV5-6 and TRBJ2-7 provide the parts outside the CDR3, is DAGVTQSPTHLIKTRGQQVTLRCSPKSGHDTVSWYQQALGQGPQFIFQYYEEEERQRGNFPDRFSGHQFPNYSSELNVNALLLGDSALYLCASSLEGQGGIYEQYFGPGTRLTVT.

This CDR3 reads CATSREGHYEQYF. Written as DNA, the CDR3 is TGTGCCACCAGCAGAGAGGGACATTACGAGCAGTACTTC. The chain couples TRBV15 to TRBJ2-5; D possibly corresponds to TRBD1 (6 bases). The end of the DNA is better explained by TRBJ2-7, so the J call may be wrong. The CDR3 extends over 13 amino acids. In germline, CDR1 is LNHNV, CDR2 YYDKDF (reference sequence).

The chain is built from TRBV6-5 and TRBJ2-1; possibly TRBD1 for D (6 bases). V lost 6 bases to trimming and J lost 6 bases, with 15 bases between them. The CDR3 extends over 14 amino acids. Germline CDR1 MNHEY, CDR2 SVGAGI. DNA of the CDR3: TGTGCCAGCAGGGGGGCAGGGGCCAGCAATGAGCAGTTCTTC. It codes for CASRGAGASNEQFF.

The sample holds one count of this clone. This chain connects TRBV10-3 to TRBJ1-1; no clear D. The CDR3 contains 16 residues. CDR1 and CDR2 (germline): ENHRY, SYGVKD. The ends were cut back, 6 bases at V and 2 bases at J, with 19 bases in the middle. The CDR3 spells CAISELTSGSNTEAFF. DNA for the CDR3: TGTGCCATCAGCGAACTGACCTCCGGGAGTAACACTGAAGCTTTCTTT.

This clone has a single count. At one boundary the junction diverges from the germline segment, which might be a read error. Distinct nucleotide sequences in the sample also encode this CDR3. The chain links TRBV6-1 to TRBJ1-4; the D gene is possibly TRBD1 (5 bases). This CDR3 spans 14 amino acids. CDR1 is MNHNS and CDR2 is SASEGT in the germline V gene. This CDR3 is CAISAGTGGEKLFF. In DNA form, the CDR3 reads TGTGCCATATCGGCCGGGACGGGGGGTGAAAAGCTGTTTTTT.